These T cell receptor beta chains were read from a single sample in a study of blood T cells in healthy people across ages. TCRdb independently ran MiXCR on the 5' RACE reads; one entry per CDR3 protein. The table has hundreds of thousands of distinct CDR3 sequences, about 52% seen once. The sequenced material came from blood. These receptors all stem from a man aged 55 to 70 in good health. CDR3s include the opening cysteine and the closing phenylalanine or tryptophan. D genes are given only for firm matches. A clone size is listed for some rows: how often the clone was seen (once, few, many), or a class if it is expanded.

v_call	j_call	d_call	clone_size	cdr3_aa	cdr3_nt
TRBV20-1	TRBJ2-5	TRBD2	few	CSASDGSGRAGRETQYF	TGCAGTGCTAGCGATGGTAGCGGGAGGGCCGGAAGGGAGACCCAGTACTTC
TRBV10-1	TRBJ2-1	TRBD2	few	CASSPGLAGGPTYNEQFF	TGCGCCAGCAGTCCGGGACTAGCGGGGGGTCCCACATACAATGAGCAGTTCTTC
TRBV4-1	TRBJ1-2	NA	few	CASSQEARRIGYTF	TGCGCCAGCAGCCAAGAAGCAAGGAGGATTGGCTACACCTTC
TRBV20-1	TRBJ2-7	TRBD1	NA	CSARLGTGLFHEQYF	TGCAGTGCTAGGCTGGGGACAGGGCTCTTCCACGAGCAGTACTTC
TRBV15	TRBJ2-3	TRBD1	NA	CATSTFDRGPADTQYF	TGTGCCACCAGCACTTTCGACAGGGGGCCAGCAGATACGCAGTATTTT
TRBV27	TRBJ2-1	TRBD2	NA	CASATSEDEQFF	TGTGCCAGCGCCACTAGCGAGGATGAGCAGTTCTTC
TRBV7-2	TRBJ2-7	NA	many	CASSLARGSYNEQYF	TGTGCCAGCAGCTTAGCTCGGGGCTCCTACAATGAGCAGTACTTC
TRBV20-1	TRBJ2-1	TRBD1	NA	CSELAGTGGFYEQFF	TGCAGTGAACTCGCCGGGACAGGGGGCTTCTATGAGCAGTTCTTC
TRBV7-9	TRBJ1-2	NA	NA	CASSHRGAAGYTF	TGTGCCAGCAGCCACAGAGGGGCGGCTGGCTACACCTTC
TRBV6-1	TRBJ1-3	NA	NA	CASSVTGNTIYF	TGTGCCAGCAGTGTAACGGGAAACACCATATATTTT
TRBV28	TRBJ2-7	TRBD1	NA	CASSPDRGHEQYF	TGTGCCAGCAGTCCGGACAGGGGCCACGAGCAGTACTTC
TRBV18	TRBJ1-2	NA	NA	CASSPPTGTFYGYTF	TGTGCCAGCTCACCACCGACAGGAACCTTCTATGGCTACACCTTC
TRBV16	TRBJ2-7	NA	NA	CASSQFAGASDNEQYF	TGTGCCAGCAGCCAATTTGCGGGGGCTAGCGACAATGAGCAGTACTTC
TRBV3-1	TRBJ2-5	TRBD2	NA	CASRYGTKLRGETQYF	TGTGCCAGCAGATACGGGACTAAACTTCGGGGGGAGACCCAGTACTTC
TRBV7-3	TRBJ1-2	NA	few	CASSPNSGTFNYGYTF	TGTGCCAGCAGCCCGAATTCCGGGACATTCAACTATGGCTACACCTTC
TRBV7-8	TRBJ2-7	NA	NA	CTSSQLGQYEQYF	TGTACCAGCAGCCAGTTAGGGCAGTACGAGCAGTACTTC
TRBV12-3/TRBV12-4	TRBJ1-2	NA	NA	CANGRGVNYGYTF	TGTGCCAACGGCCGGGGAGTCAACTATGGCTACACCTTC
TRBV28	TRBJ1-2	NA	few	CASSPPASGGYTF	TGTGCCAGCAGTCCACCCGCCTCTGGGGGCTACACCTTC
TRBV30	TRBJ1-1	NA	NA	CAWIPGQNTEAFF	TGTGCCTGGATTCCAGGTCAGAACACTGAAGCTTTCTTT
TRBV16	TRBJ2-7	NA	NA	CASSQRTGAGGYEQYF	TGTGCCAGCAGCCAACGAACAGGGGCGGGAGGATACGAGCAGTACTTC
TRBV4-1	TRBJ1-2	NA	NA	CASSQTGSYDGYTF	TGCGCCAGCAGCCAAACCGGGAGCTATGATGGCTACACCTTC
TRBV6-5	TRBJ2-3	NA	NA	CASSYTVTDAQYF	TGTGCCAGCAGTTACACGGTTACAGATGCGCAGTATTTT
TRBV10-3	TRBJ2-7	TRBD2	NA	CAIRAGPYEQYF	TGTGCCATCAGAGCGGGGCCCTACGAGCAGTACTTC
TRBV7-2	TRBJ2-5	NA	NA	CASSSGWAWVETQYF	TGTGCCAGCAGCTCAGGTTGGGCCTGGGTTGAGACCCAGTACTTC
TRBV7-2	TRBJ2-3	TRBD2	NA	CASSLSGTSGSSTDTQYF	TGTGCCAGCAGCTTAAGTGGGACTAGCGGGTCTAGCACAGATACGCAGTATTTT
TRBV28	TRBJ2-7	NA	many	CASSHTGNEQYF	TGTGCCAGCAGCCACACAGGGAACGAGCAGTACTTC
TRBV5-1	TRBJ2-1	NA	NA	CASSRGHSNEQFF	TGCGCCAGCAGCCGCGGACATTCTAATGAGCAGTTCTTC
TRBV25-1	TRBJ2-7	NA	NA	CASSLWTERDEQYF	TGTGCCAGCAGTCTCTGGACTGAACGCGACGAGCAGTACTTC
TRBV6-5	TRBJ2-4	TRBD1	NA	CASSYTGGAGKNIQYF	TGTGCCAGCAGTTACACAGGGGGCGCGGGCAAAAACATTCAGTACTTC
TRBV7-2	TRBJ2-1	NA	NA	CASSNASSYNEQFF	TGTGCCAGCAGTAACGCAAGCTCCTACAATGAGCAGTTCTTC
TRBV3-1	TRBJ1-2	NA	few	CASSQDSDGYTF	TGTGCCAGCAGCCAAGATTCGGATGGCTACACCTTC
TRBV20-1	TRBJ2-7	NA	few	CSAGFWDGGHNEQYF	TGCAGTGCAGGGTTTTGGGACGGAGGGCACAATGAGCAGTACTTC
TRBV12-3/TRBV12-4	TRBJ2-1	TRBD2	few	CASSFLSGGPKDEQFF	TGTGCCAGCAGTTTTCTTAGCGGGGGCCCTAAGGACGAGCAGTTCTTC
TRBV4-1	TRBJ2-7	NA	NA	CASSHQPRRGRGEQYF	TGCGCCAGCAGCCACCAACCCAGGAGGGGGAGAGGCGAGCAGTACTTC
TRBV29-1	TRBJ2-4	TRBD2	once	CSVGSSGGAAKNIQYF	TGCAGCGTTGGGAGTAGCGGGGGGGCAGCCAAAAACATTCAGTACTTC
TRBV30	TRBJ2-2	NA	few	CAWSSRGGTGELFF	TGTGCCTGGAGTTCCAGGGGTGGCACCGGGGAGCTGTTTTTT
TRBV12-5	TRBJ2-5	NA	NA	CASGFGWGETQYF	TGTGCTAGTGGTTTTGGGTGGGGGGAGACCCAGTACTTC
TRBV20-1	TRBJ2-3	NA	NA	CSANSGSIDTQYF	TGCAGTGCTAATTCCGGGAGTATAGATACGCAGTATTTT
TRBV3-1	TRBJ2-7	NA	many	CASSLRGDEQYF	TGTGCCAGCAGCCTTAGGGGCGACGAGCAGTACTTC
TRBV10-3	TRBJ2-7	NA	NA	CAIGGDEQYF	TGTGCCATCGGAGGGGACGAGCAGTACTTC
TRBV5-6	TRBJ2-6	NA	NA	CASSSFRQPGTGANVLTF	TGTGCCAGCAGCTCATTTCGACAGCCTGGGACTGGGGCCAACGTCCTGACTTTC
TRBV2	TRBJ1-2	NA	few	CASTWGSVGPPRDHGYTF	TGTGCCAGCACCTGGGGGAGCGTAGGGCCACCCCGGGACCATGGCTACACCTTC
TRBV12-3/TRBV12-4	TRBJ1-2	NA	many	CASSSGVGYGYTF	TGTGCCAGCAGCTCGGGGGTTGGCTATGGCTACACCTTC
TRBV5-1	TRBJ2-7	NA	NA	CASSLGSRTYEQYF	TGCGCCAGCAGCTTGGGGAGCAGAACCTACGAGCAGTACTTC
TRBV7-2	TRBJ2-3	TRBD2	few	CASSLGLRGGSTDTQYF	TGTGCCAGCAGCTTAGGATTGCGCGGGGGTAGCACAGATACGCAGTATTTT
TRBV15	TRBJ1-1	NA	NA	CATSRAVAAGLNTEVFF	TGTGCCACCAGCAGAGCCGTCGCCGCAGGGTTGAACACTGAAGTTTTCTTT
TRBV20-1	TRBJ2-7	NA	NA	CSARPTVSSYEQYF	TGCAGTGCTAGACCGACAGTGAGCTCCTACGAGCAGTACTTC
TRBV12-3/TRBV12-4	TRBJ1-6	NA	few	CASSERTGFPSPLHF	TGTGCCAGCAGTGAACGGACCGGTTTTCCTTCACCCCTCCACTTT
TRBV11-3	TRBJ2-5	NA	NA	CASSSQGGLYNEQYF	TGTGCCAGCAGCTCCCAGGGGGGTCTGTACAATGAGCAGTACTTC
TRBV28	TRBJ2-5	TRBD1	once	CASSSPIGGQGGYEQYF	TGTGCCAGCAGTTCCCCGATTGGGGGACAGGGGGGCTATGAGCAGTACTTC
TRBV5-1	TRBJ2-7	NA	NA	CASSLGGPDREQYF	TGCGCCAGCAGCTTGGGTGGGCCCGACAGGGAGCAGTACTTC
TRBV18	TRBJ2-7	TRBD1	many	CASSPATGNYLREQYF	TGTGCCAGCTCACCCGCGACAGGGAACTACCTGAGGGAGCAGTACTTC
TRBV20-1	TRBJ1-2	NA	few	CSARGPSQGSGYTF	TGCAGTGCTAGAGGGCCTTCACAGGGTAGCGGCTACACCTTC
TRBV20-1	TRBJ2-1	TRBD1	once	CSAKTGGGQFF	TGCAGTGCTAAGACAGGGGGCGGTCAGTTCTTC
TRBV28	TRBJ2-7	NA	NA	CASSLLGQNYEQYF	TGTGCCAGCAGTTTATTAGGGCAGAATTACGAGCAGTACTTC
TRBV6-5	TRBJ2-1	TRBD1	NA	CASSNYRGSYNEQFF	TGTGCCAGCAGTAACTACAGGGGCTCCTACAATGAGCAGTTCTTC
TRBV7-9	TRBJ2-1	NA	once	CASGVVPFNNEQFF	TGTGCCAGCGGGGTAGTGCCTTTTAACAATGAGCAGTTCTTC